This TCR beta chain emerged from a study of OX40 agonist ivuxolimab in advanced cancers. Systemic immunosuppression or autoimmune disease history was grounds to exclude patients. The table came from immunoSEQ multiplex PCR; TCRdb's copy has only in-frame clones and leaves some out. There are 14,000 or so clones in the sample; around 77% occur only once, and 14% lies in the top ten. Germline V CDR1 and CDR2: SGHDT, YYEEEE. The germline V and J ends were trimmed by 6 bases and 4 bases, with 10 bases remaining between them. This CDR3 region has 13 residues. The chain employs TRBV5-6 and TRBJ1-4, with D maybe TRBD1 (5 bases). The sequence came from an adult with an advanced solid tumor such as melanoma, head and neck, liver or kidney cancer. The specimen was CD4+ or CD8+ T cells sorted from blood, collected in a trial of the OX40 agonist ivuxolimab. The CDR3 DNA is TGTGCCAGCAAGGACACCTTTAATGAAAAACTGTTTTTT. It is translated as CASKDTFNEKLFF.